This T cell receptor (beta chain) comes out of a study of blood T cell repertoires in COVID-19. Across the whole study: The study drew acute and convalescent COVID-19 samples from the United States, Italy and Spain.

Assay: immunoSEQ multiplex PCR; the TCRdb copy retains only in-frame clones and omits some. The sample includes some 300,000 clones, roughly nine tenths of them seen just once. During the 2 weeks before they entered the study, exposed participants had met someone with a PCR-confirmed or clinician-diagnosed COVID-19 case. The junction had 9 bases not matched to a gene; V was cut back by 4 bases and J by 7 bases. Germline V CDR1 and CDR2: MGHDK, SYGVNS. The CDR3 loop spans 16 amino acids. Sequencing used PBMCs or T cells enriched from blood (not recorded which). The clonotype comes from a woman in her 30s who had been exposed to COVID-19. The J gene is TRBJ2-2, the V gene TRBV25-1, with 10 bases matching TRBD2. The CDR3 sequence: CASSGHPGLAIGELFF. DNA of the CDR3: TGTGCCAGCAGTGGTCATCCGGGACTAGCGATCGGGGAGCTGTTTTTT.